Included here is one T cell receptor beta chain sequence, with context. Its antigen remains unknown. The source of the sample is a study of T cell responses to AZD1222 COVID-19 vaccine. The data were produced by immunoSEQ multiplex PCR, yet TCRdb's version contains in-frame clones alone and is incomplete. The table includes 130,000 to 150,000 clones, about 81% detected once. The CDR3 runs to 13 residues. CDR1 and CDR2 (germline): SSHAT, FNYEAQ (reference sequence). V lost 3 bases to trimming and J lost 4 bases, with 7 bases between them. Whole-study results and caveats: It should be noted that donors were predominantly white British and more often female, and clonal diversity was possibly underestimated. The CD4 TCRs associated with vaccination extended across spike and predominated at 160-218 and 743-854.

This material consisted of peripheral blood, taken on day 0 of MenACWY control vaccination. The V gene is TRBV7-7, the J gene TRBJ1-5; D unclear. The sequence was obtained from an adult in good health. CDR3 DNA sequence: TGTGCCAGCAGCTTGGCGGAAAATCAGCCCCAGCATTTT. It is translated as CASSLAENQPQHF.